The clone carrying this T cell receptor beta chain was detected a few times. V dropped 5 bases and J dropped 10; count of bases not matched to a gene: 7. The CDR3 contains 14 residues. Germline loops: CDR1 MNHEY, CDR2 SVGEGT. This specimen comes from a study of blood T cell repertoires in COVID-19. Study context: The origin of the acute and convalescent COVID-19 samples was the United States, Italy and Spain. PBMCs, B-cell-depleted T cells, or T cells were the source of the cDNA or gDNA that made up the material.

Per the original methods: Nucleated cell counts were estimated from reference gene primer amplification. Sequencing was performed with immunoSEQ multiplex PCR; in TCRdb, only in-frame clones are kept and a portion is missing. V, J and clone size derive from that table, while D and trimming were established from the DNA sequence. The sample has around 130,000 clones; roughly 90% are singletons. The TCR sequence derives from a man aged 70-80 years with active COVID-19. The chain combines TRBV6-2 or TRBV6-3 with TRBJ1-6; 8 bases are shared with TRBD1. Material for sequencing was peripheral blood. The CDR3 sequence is CASSVDRVRSPLHF. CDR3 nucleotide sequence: TGTGCCAGCAGTGTGGACAGGGTTCGGTCACCCCTCCACTTT.